Below are 8 T cell receptor beta chains sequenced from a single sample in a study of blood T cell repertoires in COVID-19. The protocol was immunoSEQ multiplex PCR, while the TCRdb copy is restricted to in-frame clones and leaves out a portion. The sample has about 58,000 clones, approximately 75% seen once. The material sequenced was peripheral blood. These receptors were collected from a man between 60 and 75 years old with COVID-19, enrolled during active disease.

The chain combines TRBV9 with TRBJ1-3; D is possibly TRBD1 (6 bases). The CDR3 is 14 residues long. Between the trimmed V and J ends, which lost 0 bases and 4 bases, there was a span of 8 bases. Germline V gene lookup returns CDR1 SGDLS and CDR2 YYNGEE. CDR3 amino acids: CASSVAQGGNTIYF. DNA of the CDR3: TGTGCCAGCAGCGTAGCTCAGGGGGGAAACACCATATATTTT.

The CDR3 sequence is CASSFLGTGGHEQYF. The CDR3 DNA reads TGTGCCAGCAGCTTCCTCGGGACAGGGGGCCACGAGCAGTACTTC. The J gene is TRBJ2-7, the V gene TRBV13; 12 bases line up with TRBD1. The CDR3 extends over 15 amino acids. The ends lost 3 bases at V and 5 bases at J; junction bases unmatched: 5. CDR1 PRHDT and CDR2 FYEKMQ come from the germline V gene (reference sequence).

This clone was observed a single time. Here the CDR3 reads CATRWGANEKLFF. CDR3 nucleotide sequence: TGTGCCACTCGTTGGGGGGCTAATGAAAAACTGTTTTTT. The V gene is TRBV10-3, the J gene TRBJ1-4; tentatively, D is TRBD1 (5 bases). The CDR3 has 13 residues. V lost 10 bases and J 3 bases, leaving 12 bases between the germline ends. The germline V gene encodes CDR1 ENHRY and CDR2 SYGVKD.

In this sample, this clone turned up a few times. This chain connects TRBV3-1 (or the pseudogene TRBV3-2) to TRBJ1-1; weak D call: TRBD1 (6 bases). This CDR3 has 15 amino acids. Germline assignment: CDR1 LGHDT and CDR2 YNNKEL (reference sequence). Trimming removed 0 bases at V and 8 bases at J, with 16 bases between. CDR3 region: CASSQEVHRAAEAFF. CDR3 DNA sequence: TGTGCCAGCAGCCAAGAGGTTCACAGGGCGGCCGAAGCTTTCTTT.

This chain joins TRBV7-8 and TRBJ2-3; 9 bases are a match to TRBD2. The germline V gene encodes CDR1 SGHVS and CDR2 FQNEAQ. J was trimmed by 6 bases and V by 3 bases; bases with no gene match: 10. This CDR3 has 16 amino acids. This CDR3 is CASSFRARGGGDTQYF. CDR3 sequence (DNA): TGTGCCAGCAGCTTCCGTGCGCGGGGGGGCGGGGATACGCAGTATTTT. The entire variable domain, with the rest obtained from reference TRBV7-8 and TRBJ2-3, is as follows: GAGVSQSPRYKVAKRGQDVALRCDPISGHVSLFWYQQALGQGPEFLTYFQNEAQLDKSGLPSDRFFAERPEGSVSTLKIQRTQQEDSAVYLCASSFRARGGGDTQYFGPGTRLTVL.

The rearrangement links TRBV5-1 to TRBJ1-2; TRBD1 aligns across 11 bases. Losses at the gene ends were 4 bases for V and 6 bases for J; bases not matched to a gene: 14. The germline V gene has CDR1 SGHRS and CDR2 YFSETQ. The CDR3 is 17 amino acids. The CDR3 DNA is TGCGCCAGCAGCCTTCCGGGACAGGGGGGTTCGGGGAATGGCTACACCTTC. Translating gives CASSLPGQGGSGNGYTF. The full variable domain, rest sourced from reference TRBV5-1 and TRBJ1-2, is KAGVTQTPRYLIKTRGQQVTLSCSPISGHRSVSWYQQTPGQGLQFLFEYFSETQRNKGNFPGRFSGRQFSNSRSEMNVSTLELGDSALYLCASSLPGQGGSGNGYTFGSGTRLTVV.

The chain links TRBV23-1 to TRBJ2-7; tentatively, D is TRBD2 (7 bases). TRBV23-1 carries the ORF label, with uncertain function. The CDR3 contains 14 residues. Trimming cost V 6 bases and J 2 bases, with 14 bases left between them. The CDR3 region has the DNA TGCGCCAGCAGCCTTGGGGGGGCCCCCTACGAGCAGTACTTC. Translating it yields CASSLGGAPYEQYF.

The chain combines TRBV2 with TRBJ1-4, with a weak D call TRBD1 (6 bases). In germline, CDR1 is SNHLY, CDR2 FYNNEI. V was trimmed by 4 bases and J by 6 bases, leaving 12 bases between them. This CDR3 is 14 amino acids long. The CDR3 DNA reads TGTGCCAGCAGTGTAAAAAGGACAGATGAAAAACTGTTTTTT. Residues: CASSVKRTDEKLFF.